This TCR beta chain was retrieved from a study of cytomegalovirus exposure and HLA in healthy donors. Primers included in the PCR were 60 Vbeta and 13 Jbeta primers. The data were produced by immunoSEQ multiplex PCR, yet TCRdb's version contains in-frame clones alone and is incomplete. Here the sample spans over 200,000 clones, more than 85% being singletons. A note on this clone: Its antigen is not identified.

Study results and limitations: Most TCRs appeared rarely, but some public TCRs recurred in many donors. In vitro data verified a few CMV-associated chains as specific for CMV antigens. A later analysis linked a missense DCLRE1C variant to TCR beta V- and J-gene trimming.

V was pared by 6 bases and J by 3 bases, with 6 bases of the junction left unmatched. This CDR3 is 14 amino acids long. The sequenced sample consisted of PBMCs. The chain combines TRBV5-3 with TRBJ2-7; 10 bases are a match to TRBD2. Being an ORF, TRBV5-3 has a function that is uncertain. The receptor was derived from a woman between 18 and 30 years old in good health and CMV-seronegative. As DNA, the CDR3 is TGTGCCAGAAAGGGGACTAGCGCTTACTACGAGCAGTACTTC. Translating gives CARKGTSAYYEQYF.